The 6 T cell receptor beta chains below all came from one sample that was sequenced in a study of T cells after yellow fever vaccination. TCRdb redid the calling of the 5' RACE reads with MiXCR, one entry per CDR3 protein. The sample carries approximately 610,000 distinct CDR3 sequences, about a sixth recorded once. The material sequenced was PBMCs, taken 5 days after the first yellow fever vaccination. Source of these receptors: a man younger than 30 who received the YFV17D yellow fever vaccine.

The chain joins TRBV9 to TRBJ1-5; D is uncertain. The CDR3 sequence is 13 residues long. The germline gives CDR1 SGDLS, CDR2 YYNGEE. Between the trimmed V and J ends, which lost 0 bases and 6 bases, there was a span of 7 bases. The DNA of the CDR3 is TGTGCCAGCAGCGTAGGGGGAAGTCAGCCCCAGCATTTT. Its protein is CASSVGGSQPQHF.

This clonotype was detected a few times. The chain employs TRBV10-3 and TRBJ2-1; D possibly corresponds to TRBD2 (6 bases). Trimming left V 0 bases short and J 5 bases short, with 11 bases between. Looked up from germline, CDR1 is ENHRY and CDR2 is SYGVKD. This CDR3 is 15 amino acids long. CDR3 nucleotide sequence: TGTGCCATCAGTGAGTCGGAGGGCCCACACAATGAGCAGTTCTTC. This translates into CAISESEGPHNEQFF.

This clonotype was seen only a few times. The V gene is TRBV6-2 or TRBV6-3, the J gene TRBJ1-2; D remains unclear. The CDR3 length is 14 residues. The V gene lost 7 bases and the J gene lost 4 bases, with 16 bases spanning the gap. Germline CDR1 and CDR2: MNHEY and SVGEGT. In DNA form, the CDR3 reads TGTGCCAGCACCCCGGGGTCGTCTTTCTATGGCTACACCTTC. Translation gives CASTPGSSFYGYTF.

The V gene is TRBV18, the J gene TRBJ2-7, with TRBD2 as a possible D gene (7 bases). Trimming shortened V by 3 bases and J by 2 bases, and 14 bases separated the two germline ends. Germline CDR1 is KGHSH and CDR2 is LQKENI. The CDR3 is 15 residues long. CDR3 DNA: TGTGCCAGCTCACCTTCGCGGGGGCTACCCTACGAGCAGTACGTC. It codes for CASSPSRGLPYEQYV.

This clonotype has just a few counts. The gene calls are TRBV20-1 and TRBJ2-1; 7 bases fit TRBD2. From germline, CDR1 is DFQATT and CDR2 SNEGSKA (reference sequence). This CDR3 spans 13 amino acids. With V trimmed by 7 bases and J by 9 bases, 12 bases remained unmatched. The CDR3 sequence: CSDSSPGGTEQFF. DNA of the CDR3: TGCAGTGACTCCTCTCCCGGGGGGACTGAGCAGTTCTTC.

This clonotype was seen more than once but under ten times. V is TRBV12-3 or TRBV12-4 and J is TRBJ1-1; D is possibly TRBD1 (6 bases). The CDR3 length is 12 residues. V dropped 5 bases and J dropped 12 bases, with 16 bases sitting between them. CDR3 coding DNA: TGTGCCAGCAGTACAGGGCTCGGAAATTCTTTCTTT. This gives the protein CASSTGLGNSFF.